This T cell receptor beta chain was identified in a study of blood T cell repertoires in COVID-19. Study-level information: Samples taken during acute and convalescent COVID-19 were collected in the United States, Italy and Spain. Nucleic acid was either cDNA or gDNA, and it came from T cells, B-cell-depleted T cells, or PBMCs.

The CDR3 totals 13 residues. The V end was cut by 8 bases, the J end by 1 base, with 11 bases between. Germline CDR1 is SGHTA and CDR2 is FQGTGA. Source study methods: The authors estimated nucleated cell counts from reference gene primer amplification. Produced via immunoSEQ multiplex PCR; TCRdb's table is partial and in-frame only. The V and J calls and clone size are taken from that table; D and trimming were inferred from the DNA. The sample includes under 200,000 clones, around 89% seen only once; the top ten take 6%. Sequences were obtained from peripheral blood. This sequence joins TRBV7-3 and TRBJ1-1; tentative D call: TRBD1 (6 bases). The clonotype comes from a middle-aged man with active or convalescent COVID-19. The CDR3 DNA follows: TGTGCCAGCGCTCAGGGGAGGAACACTGAAGCTTTCTTT. Amino acids: CASAQGRNTEAFF.